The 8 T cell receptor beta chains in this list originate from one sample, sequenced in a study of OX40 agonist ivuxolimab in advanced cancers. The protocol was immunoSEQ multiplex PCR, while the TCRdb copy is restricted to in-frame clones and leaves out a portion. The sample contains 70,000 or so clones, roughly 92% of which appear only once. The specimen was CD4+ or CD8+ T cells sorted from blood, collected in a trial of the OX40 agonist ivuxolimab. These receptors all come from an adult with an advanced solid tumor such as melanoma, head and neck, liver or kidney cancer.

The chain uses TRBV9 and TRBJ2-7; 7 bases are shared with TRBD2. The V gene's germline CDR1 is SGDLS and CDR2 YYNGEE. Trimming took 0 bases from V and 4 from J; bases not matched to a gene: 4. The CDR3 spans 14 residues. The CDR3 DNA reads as TGTGCCAGCAGCGTAGGGACTAGTAATTACGAGCAGTACTTC. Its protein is CASSVGTSNYEQYF. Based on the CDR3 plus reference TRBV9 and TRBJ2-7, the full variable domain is DSGVTQTPKHLITATGQRVTLRCSPRSGDLSVYWYQQSLDQGLQFLIQYYNGEERAKGNILERFSAQQFPDLHSELNLSSLELGDSALYFCASSVGTSNYEQYFGPGTRLTVT.

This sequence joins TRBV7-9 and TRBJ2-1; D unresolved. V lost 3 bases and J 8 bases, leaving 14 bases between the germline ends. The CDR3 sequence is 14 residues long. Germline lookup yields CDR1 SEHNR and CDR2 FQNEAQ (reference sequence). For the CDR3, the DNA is TGTGCCAGCAGCTTGATTAGCCCTTGGGATGAGCAGTTCTTC. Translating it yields CASSLISPWDEQFF.

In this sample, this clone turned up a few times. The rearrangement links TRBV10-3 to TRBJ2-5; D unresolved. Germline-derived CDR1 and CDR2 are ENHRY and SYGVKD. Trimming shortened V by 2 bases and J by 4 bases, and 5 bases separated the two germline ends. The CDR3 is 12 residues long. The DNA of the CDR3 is TGTGCCATCAGTGAGAGTGGAGAGACCCAGTACTTC. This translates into CAISESGETQYF.

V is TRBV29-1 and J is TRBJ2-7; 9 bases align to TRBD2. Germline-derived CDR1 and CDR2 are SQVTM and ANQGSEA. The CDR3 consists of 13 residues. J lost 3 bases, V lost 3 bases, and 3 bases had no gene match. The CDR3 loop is CSVEEAGGYEQYF. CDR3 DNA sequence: TGCAGCGTTGAGGAAGCGGGGGGCTACGAGCAGTACTTC.

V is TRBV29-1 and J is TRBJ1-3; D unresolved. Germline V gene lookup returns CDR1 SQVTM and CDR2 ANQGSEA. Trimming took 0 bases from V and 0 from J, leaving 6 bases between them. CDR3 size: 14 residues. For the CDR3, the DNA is TGCAGCGTTGAAGATCCCACCTCTGGAAACACCATATATTTT. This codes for CSVEDPTSGNTIYF. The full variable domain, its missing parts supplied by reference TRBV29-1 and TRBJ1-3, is SAVISQKPSRDICQRGTSLTIQCQVDSQVTMMFWYRQQPGQSLTLIATANQGSEATYESGFVIDKFPISRPNLTFSTLTVSNMSPEDSSIYLCSVEDPTSGNTIYFGEGSWLTVV.

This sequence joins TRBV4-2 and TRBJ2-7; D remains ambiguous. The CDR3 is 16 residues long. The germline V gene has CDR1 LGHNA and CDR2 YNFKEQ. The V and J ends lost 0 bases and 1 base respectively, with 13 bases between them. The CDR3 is CASSQEGEGRSYEQYF. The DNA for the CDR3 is TGTGCCAGCAGCCAAGAAGGCGAAGGGCGATCCTACGAGCAGTACTTC.

CDR3: CASSQDGEGLAGSGELFF. The CDR3 region has the DNA TGTGCCAGCAGCCAAGATGGGGAGGGACTAGCGGGGTCTGGGGAGCTGTTTTTT. J is TRBJ2-2 and V is TRBV4-2, with TRBD2 identical over 13 bases. V trimming: 0 bases; J trimming: 8 bases; junction bases outside the gene matches: 9. CDR1 is LGHNA, CDR2 YNFKEQ, per germline. This CDR3 has 18 amino acids.

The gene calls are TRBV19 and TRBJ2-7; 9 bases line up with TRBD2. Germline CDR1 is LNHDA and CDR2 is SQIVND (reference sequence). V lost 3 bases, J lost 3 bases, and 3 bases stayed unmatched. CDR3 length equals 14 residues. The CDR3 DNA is TGTGCCAGTAGTATGGGACTAGCCCACTACGAGCAGTACTTC. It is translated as CASSMGLAHYEQYF.